This T cell receptor beta chain was captured by sequencing in a study of blood T cell repertoires in COVID-19. Study overall: Donors in the United States, Italy and Spain gave samples during acute or convalescent COVID-19.

Source study methods: It was from reference gene primer amplification that nucleated cell counts were estimated. This table comes from immunoSEQ multiplex PCR, and its TCRdb copy is limited to in-frame clones, with some not included. From that table come the V and J calls and clone size; the DNA was used to work out D and trimming. The table has fewer than 250,000 clones, more than 75% seen once. From germline, CDR1 is DFQATT and CDR2 SNEGSKA (reference sequence). Trimming cost V 3 bases and J 1 base, with 10 bases left between them. The CDR3 covers 13 residues. The chain links TRBV20-1 to TRBJ2-7, with D unresolved. Sequenced sample: peripheral blood. This sequence was found in a man aged 45-65 years with acute or convalescent COVID-19. In DNA, the CDR3 is TGCAGTGCTAGTTTGTGGAGTTCCTACGAGCAGTACTTC. It is translated as CSASLWSSYEQYF.